Listed below are T cell receptor beta chains from one sample, sequenced in a study of blood T cell repertoires in COVID-19. The data were produced by immunoSEQ multiplex PCR, yet TCRdb's version contains in-frame clones alone and is incomplete. There are roughly 73,000 clones in the sample; roughly 79% occur only once, and around 21% lies in the top ten. Material: peripheral blood. The receptors were gathered from a man between 65 and 85 years old with acute or convalescent COVID-19. Both conserved end residues are part of each CDR3. Each record gives: J gene, V gene, clone size, D gene, CDR3 protein, CDR3 DNA. The D gene is left open where the match is weak. The listing skips clone size in some rows; elsewhere it reads once, few, many or a size class.

>TRBJ2-7|TRBV5-6|many|NA
CASRSGRRFPYEQYF
TGTGCCAGCAGGAGTGGCAGGAGGTTCCCCTACGAGCAGTACTTC
>TRBJ2-5|TRBV7-9|NA|TRBD1
CASSPTREGATQYF
TGTGCCAGCAGCCCCACCCGAGAGGGGGCGACCCAGTACTTC
>TRBJ2-7|TRBV12-3/TRBV12-4|NA|NA
CASSLEQPYEQYF
TGTGCCAGCAGTTTGGAGCAGCCCTACGAGCAGTACTTC
>TRBJ2-7|TRBV5-1|NA|TRBD2
CASSLFTSGSSYEQYF
TGCGCCAGCAGCTTGTTTACTAGCGGGAGCTCCTACGAGCAGTACTTC
>TRBJ1-2|TRBV6-5|NA|TRBD1
CASSYPGTEGYTF
TGTGCCAGCAGTTACCCCGGGACAGAGGGCTACACCTTC
>TRBJ2-7|TRBV7-2|few|NA
CASSFDRTYEQYF
TGTGCCAGCAGCTTCGACAGAACCTACGAGCAGTACTTC
>TRBJ2-5|TRBV5-6|few|NA
CASSHSGAQYF
TGTGCCAGCAGCCACTCCGGGGCCCAGTACTTC
>TRBJ2-1|TRBV19|NA|TRBD1
CASRKTPGQGDNEQFF
TGTGCCAGTAGAAAAACGCCGGGACAGGGGGACAATGAGCAGTTCTTC
>TRBJ2-2|TRBV4-3|NA|NA
CASSQGHLTGELFF
TGCGCCAGCAGCCAAGGACACCTTACCGGGGAGCTGTTTTTT
>TRBJ1-1|TRBV7-3|NA|NA
CASSFDRQNTEAFF
TGTGCCAGCAGCTTCGACAGGCAGAACACTGAAGCTTTCTTT
>TRBJ1-2|TRBV7-9|once|TRBD1
CASSLGVPAGGEGGYTF
TGTGCCAGCAGCTTAGGGGTCCCGGCAGGGGGCGAGGGTGGCTACACCTTC
>TRBJ1-1|TRBV7-2|few|NA
CASSLGGGGRGGTEAFF
TGTGCCAGCAGCTTAGGTGGCGGGGGGCGAGGCGGCACTGAAGCTTTCTTT
>TRBJ2-7|TRBV21-1|NA|NA
CASSKSEFLYEQYF
TGTGCCAGCAGCAAATCCGAGTTCCTCTACGAGCAGTACTTC
>TRBJ2-5|TRBV28|once|TRBD1
CASTYPAGQGPLRQYF
TGTGCCAGCACCTACCCCGCGGGACAGGGACCCCTAAGGCAGTACTTC
>TRBJ1-4|TRBV5-4|NA|TRBD1
CASSLQGAGEKLFF
TGTGCCAGCAGCTTACAGGGGGCGGGTGAAAAACTGTTTTTT
>TRBJ2-2|TRBV19|NA|NA
CASSIVGSPTGELFF
TGTGCCAGTAGTATAGTTGGCAGTCCTACCGGGGAGCTGTTTTTT
>TRBJ2-2|TRBV6-5|NA|TRBD2
CASSRLAGKTGELFF
TGTGCCAGCAGTAGACTAGCGGGAAAGACCGGGGAGCTGTTTTTT
>TRBJ2-2|TRBV14|once|NA
CASSQVQESNESNTGELFF
TGTGCCAGCAGCCAAGTACAGGAGAGCAACGAATCGAACACCGGGGAGCTGTTTTTT
>TRBJ2-1|TRBV5-6|NA|TRBD1
CASSQDRGLGNEQFF
TGTGCCAGCAGCCAGGACAGGGGGCTCGGCAATGAGCAGTTCTTC
>TRBJ1-5|TRBV28|NA|NA
CASSWGVSNQPQHF
TGTGCCAGCAGTTGGGGGGTTAGCAATCAGCCCCAGCATTTT
>TRBJ2-7|TRBV11-2|NA|TRBD1
CASSLDPGQGAYEQYF
TGTGCCAGCAGCTTAGACCCGGGACAGGGGGCGTACGAGCAGTACTTC
>TRBJ2-7|TRBV10-3|few|TRBD2
CAISESLAGSPYEQYF
TGTGCCATCAGTGAGTCGCTAGCGGGAAGCCCCTACGAGCAGTACTTC
>TRBJ1-2|TRBV28|NA|TRBD1
CASSPPQGAGYGYTF
TGTGCCAGCAGTCCCCCCCAGGGGGCTGGCTATGGCTACACCTTC